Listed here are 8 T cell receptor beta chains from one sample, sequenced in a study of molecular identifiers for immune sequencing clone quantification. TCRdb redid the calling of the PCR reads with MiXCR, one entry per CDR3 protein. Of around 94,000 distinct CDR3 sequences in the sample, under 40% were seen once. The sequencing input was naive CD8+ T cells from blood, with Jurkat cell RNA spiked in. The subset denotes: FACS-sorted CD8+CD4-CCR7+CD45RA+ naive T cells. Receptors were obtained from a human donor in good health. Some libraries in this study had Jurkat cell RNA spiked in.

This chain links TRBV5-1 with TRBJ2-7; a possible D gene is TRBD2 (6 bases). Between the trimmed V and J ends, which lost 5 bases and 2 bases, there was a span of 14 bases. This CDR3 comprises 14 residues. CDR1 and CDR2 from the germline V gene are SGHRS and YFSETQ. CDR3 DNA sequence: TGCGCCAGCAGGTCGGAGGGGTTTACCTACGAGCAGTACTTC. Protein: CASRSEGFTYEQYF.

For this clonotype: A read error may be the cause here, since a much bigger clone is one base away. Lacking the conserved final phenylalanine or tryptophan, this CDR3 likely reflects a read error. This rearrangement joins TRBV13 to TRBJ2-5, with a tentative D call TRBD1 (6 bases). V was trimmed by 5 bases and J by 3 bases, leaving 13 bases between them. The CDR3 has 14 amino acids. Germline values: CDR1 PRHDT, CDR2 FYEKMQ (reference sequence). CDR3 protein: CASSPGTPKETQYS. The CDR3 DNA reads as TGTGCCAGCAGCCCCGGGACACCTAAAGAGACCCAGTACTCC.

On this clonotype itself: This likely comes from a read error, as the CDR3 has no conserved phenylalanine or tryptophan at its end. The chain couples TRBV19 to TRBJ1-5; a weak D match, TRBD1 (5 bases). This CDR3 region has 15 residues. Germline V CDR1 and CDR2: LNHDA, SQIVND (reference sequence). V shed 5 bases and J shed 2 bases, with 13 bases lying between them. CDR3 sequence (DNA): TGTGCCAGTAGTCAGATTCGAGGGGGCAATCAGCCCCAGCATTAT. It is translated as CASSQIRGGNQPQHY.

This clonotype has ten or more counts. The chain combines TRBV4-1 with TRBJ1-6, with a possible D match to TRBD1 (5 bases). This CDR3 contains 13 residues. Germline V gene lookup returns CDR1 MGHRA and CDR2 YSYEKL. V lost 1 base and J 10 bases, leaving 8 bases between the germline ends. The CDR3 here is CASSQGGGSPLHF. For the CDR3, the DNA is TGCGCCAGCAGCCAAGGGGGCGGATCACCCCTCCACTTT.

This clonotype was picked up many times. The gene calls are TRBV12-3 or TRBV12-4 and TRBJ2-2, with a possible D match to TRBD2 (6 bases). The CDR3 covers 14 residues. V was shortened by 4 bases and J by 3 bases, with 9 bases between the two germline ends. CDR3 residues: CASSSRLDTGELFF. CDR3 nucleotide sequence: TGTGCCAGCAGTTCGAGACTAGACACCGGGGAGCTGTTTTTT.

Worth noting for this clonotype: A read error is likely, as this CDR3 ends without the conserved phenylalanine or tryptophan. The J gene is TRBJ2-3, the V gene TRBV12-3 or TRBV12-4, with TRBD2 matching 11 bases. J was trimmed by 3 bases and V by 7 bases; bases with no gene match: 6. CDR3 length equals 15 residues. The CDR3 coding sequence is TGTGCCAGCACCACCGGGACTAGCGGAACAGATACGCAGTATTCT. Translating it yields CASTTGTSGTDTQYS.

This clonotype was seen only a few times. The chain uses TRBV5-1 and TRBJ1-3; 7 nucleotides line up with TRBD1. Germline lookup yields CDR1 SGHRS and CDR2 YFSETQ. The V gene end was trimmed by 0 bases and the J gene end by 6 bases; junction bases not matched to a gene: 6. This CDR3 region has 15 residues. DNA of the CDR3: TGCGCCAGCAGCTTGGGCAGGGGGTTTGAAAACACCATATATTTT. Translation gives CASSLGRGFENTIYF.

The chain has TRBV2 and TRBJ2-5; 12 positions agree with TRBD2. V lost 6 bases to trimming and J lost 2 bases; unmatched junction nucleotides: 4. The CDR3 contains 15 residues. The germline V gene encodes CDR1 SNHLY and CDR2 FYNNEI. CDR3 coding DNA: TGTGCCAGCAGGGGACTAGCGGGTAGTCAAGAGACCCAGTACTTC. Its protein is CASRGLAGSQETQYF.